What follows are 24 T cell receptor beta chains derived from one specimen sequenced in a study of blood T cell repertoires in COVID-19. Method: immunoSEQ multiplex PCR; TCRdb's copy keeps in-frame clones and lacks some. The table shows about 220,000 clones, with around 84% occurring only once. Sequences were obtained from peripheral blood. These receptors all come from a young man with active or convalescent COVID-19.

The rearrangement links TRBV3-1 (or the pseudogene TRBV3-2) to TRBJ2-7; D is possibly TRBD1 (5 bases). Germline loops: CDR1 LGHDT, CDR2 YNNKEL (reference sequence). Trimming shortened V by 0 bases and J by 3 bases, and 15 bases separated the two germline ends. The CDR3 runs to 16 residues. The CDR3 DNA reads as TGTGCCAGCAGCCAAGAAAGGGCAAGGGGAAACTACGAGCAGTACTTC. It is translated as CASSQERARGNYEQYF.

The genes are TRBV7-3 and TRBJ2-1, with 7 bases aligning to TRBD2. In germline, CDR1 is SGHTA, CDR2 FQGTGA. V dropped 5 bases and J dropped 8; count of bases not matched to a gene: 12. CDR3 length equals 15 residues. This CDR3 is CASSGSGGSLDEQFF. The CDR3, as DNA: TGTGCCAGCAGCGGAAGCGGCGGGAGTCTGGATGAGCAGTTCTTC.

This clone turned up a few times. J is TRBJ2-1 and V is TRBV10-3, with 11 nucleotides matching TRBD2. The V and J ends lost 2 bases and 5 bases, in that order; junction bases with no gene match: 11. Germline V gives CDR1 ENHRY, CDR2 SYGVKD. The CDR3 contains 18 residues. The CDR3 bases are TGTGCCATCAGTGAGAAGGACTTAAGGGGACTAGCGGACAATGAGCAGTTCTTC. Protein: CAISEKDLRGLADNEQFF.

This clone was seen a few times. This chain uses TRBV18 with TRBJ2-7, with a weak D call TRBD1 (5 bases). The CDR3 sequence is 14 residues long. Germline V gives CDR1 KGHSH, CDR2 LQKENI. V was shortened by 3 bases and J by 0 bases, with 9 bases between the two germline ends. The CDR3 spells CASSPGRRSYEQYF. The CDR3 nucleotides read TGTGCCAGCTCACCGGGGCGGCGCTCCTACGAGCAGTACTTC.

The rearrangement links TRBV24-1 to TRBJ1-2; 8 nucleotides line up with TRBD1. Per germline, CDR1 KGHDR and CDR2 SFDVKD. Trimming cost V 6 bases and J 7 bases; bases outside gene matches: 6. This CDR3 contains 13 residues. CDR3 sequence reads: CATSLSQGVGYTF. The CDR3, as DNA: TGTGCCACCAGTTTATCACAGGGGGTTGGCTACACCTTC.

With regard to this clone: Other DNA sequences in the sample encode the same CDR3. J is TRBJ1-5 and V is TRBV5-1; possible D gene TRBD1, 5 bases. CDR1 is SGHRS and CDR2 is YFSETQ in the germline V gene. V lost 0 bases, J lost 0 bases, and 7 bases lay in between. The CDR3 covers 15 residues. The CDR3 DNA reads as TGCGCCAGCAGCTTGGAAGGGGCTAGCAATCAGCCCCAGCATTTT. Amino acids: CASSLEGASNQPQHF.

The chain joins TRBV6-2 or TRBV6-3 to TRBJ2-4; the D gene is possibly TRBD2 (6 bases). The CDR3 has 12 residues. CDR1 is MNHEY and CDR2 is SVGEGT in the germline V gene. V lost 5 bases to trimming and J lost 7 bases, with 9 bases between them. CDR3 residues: CASSGTRNIQYF. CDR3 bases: TGTGCCAGCAGTGGGACTCGGAACATTCAGTACTTC.

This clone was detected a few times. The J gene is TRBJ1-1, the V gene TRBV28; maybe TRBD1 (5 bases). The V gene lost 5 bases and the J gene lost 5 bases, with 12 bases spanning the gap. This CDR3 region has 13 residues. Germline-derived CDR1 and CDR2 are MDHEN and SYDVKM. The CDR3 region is CASSPLRGTEAFF. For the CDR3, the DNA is TGTGCCAGCAGTCCCCTCCGGGGGACTGAAGCTTTCTTT.

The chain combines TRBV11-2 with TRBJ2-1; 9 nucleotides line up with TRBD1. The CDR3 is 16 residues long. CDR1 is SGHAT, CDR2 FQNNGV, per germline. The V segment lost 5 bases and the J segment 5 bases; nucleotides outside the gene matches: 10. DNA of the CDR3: TGTGCCAGCAGCCCGCGGGGGACAGGGAGCGACAATGAGCAGTTCTTC. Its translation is CASSPRGTGSDNEQFF.

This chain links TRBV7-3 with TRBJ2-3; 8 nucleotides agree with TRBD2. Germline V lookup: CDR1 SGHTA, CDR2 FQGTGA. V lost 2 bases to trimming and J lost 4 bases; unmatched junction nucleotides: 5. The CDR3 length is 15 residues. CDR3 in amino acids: CASSLREGGADTQYF. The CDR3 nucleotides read TGTGCCAGCAGCTTACGGGAGGGAGGGGCAGATACGCAGTATTTT.

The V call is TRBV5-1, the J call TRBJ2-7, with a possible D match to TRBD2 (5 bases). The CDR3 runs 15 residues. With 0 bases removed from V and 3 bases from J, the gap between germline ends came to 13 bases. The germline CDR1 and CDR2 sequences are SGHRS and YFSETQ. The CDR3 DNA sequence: TGCGCCAGCAGCTTGGGAGGAAATAGCGTCTACGAGCAGTACTTC. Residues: CASSLGGNSVYEQYF.

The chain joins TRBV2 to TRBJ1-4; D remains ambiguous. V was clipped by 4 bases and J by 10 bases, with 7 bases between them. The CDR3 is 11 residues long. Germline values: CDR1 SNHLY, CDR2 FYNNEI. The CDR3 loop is CASSGGLKLFF. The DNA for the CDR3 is TGTGCCAGCAGTGGAGGGTTAAAACTGTTTTTT.

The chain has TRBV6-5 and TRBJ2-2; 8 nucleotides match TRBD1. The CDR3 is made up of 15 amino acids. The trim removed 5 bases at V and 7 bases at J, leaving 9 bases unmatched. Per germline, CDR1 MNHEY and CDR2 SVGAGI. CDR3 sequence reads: CASSRQGARGGELFF. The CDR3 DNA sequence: TGTGCCAGCAGTCGCCAGGGGGCGCGGGGCGGGGAGCTGTTTTTT.

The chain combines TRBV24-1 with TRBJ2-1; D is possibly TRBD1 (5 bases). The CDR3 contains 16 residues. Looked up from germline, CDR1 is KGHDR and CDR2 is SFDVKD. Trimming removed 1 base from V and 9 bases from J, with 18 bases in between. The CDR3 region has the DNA TGTGCCACCAGTGATTTTAATGGTTCTGGGGCCTTTGAGCAGTTCTTC. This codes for CATSDFNGSGAFEQFF.

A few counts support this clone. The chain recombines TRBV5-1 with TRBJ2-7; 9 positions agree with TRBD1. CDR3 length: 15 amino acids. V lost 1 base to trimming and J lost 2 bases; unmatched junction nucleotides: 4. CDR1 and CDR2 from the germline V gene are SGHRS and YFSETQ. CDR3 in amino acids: CASSLRGQGTYEQYF. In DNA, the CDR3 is TGCGCCAGCAGCTTGAGGGGACAGGGTACCTACGAGCAGTACTTC. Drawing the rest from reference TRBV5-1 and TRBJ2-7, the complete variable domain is KAGVTQTPRYLIKTRGQQVTLSCSPISGHRSVSWYQQTPGQGLQFLFEYFSETQRNKGNFPGRFSGRQFSNSRSEMNVSTLELGDSALYLCASSLRGQGTYEQYFGPGTRLTVT.

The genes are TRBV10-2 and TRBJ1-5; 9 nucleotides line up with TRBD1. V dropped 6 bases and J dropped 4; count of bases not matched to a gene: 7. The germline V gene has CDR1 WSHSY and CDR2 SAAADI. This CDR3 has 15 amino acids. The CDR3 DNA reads TGCGCCAGCAGGGATGACAGGGGGGTTAATCAGCCCCAGCATTTT. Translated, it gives CASRDDRGVNQPQHF.

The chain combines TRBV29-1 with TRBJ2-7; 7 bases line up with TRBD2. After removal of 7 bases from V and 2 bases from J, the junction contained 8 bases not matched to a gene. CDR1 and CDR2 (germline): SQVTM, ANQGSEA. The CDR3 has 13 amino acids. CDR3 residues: CSADGTTPYEQYF. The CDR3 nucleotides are TGCAGCGCCGACGGGACTACGCCCTACGAGCAGTACTTC.

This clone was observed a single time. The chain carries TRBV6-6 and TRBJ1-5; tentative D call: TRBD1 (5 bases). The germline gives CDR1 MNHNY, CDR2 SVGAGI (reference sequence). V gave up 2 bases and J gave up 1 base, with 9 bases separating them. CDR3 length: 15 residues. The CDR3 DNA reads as TGTGCCAGCAGTTACAAAGGGGCAAGCAATCAGCCCCAGCATTTT. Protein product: CASSYKGASNQPQHF.

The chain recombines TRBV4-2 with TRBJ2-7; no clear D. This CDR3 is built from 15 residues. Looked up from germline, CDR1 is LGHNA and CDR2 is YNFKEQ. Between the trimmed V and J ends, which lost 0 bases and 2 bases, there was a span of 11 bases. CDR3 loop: CASSQEPLSAYEQYF. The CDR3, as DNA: TGTGCCAGCAGCCAAGAGCCCCTATCGGCCTACGAGCAGTACTTC.

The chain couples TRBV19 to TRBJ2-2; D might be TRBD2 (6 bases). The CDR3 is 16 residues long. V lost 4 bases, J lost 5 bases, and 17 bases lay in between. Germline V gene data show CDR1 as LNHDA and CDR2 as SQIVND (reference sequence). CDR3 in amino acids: CASSTSSGVRTGELFF. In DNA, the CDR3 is TGTGCCAGTAGTACCTCATCGGGAGTACGGACCGGGGAGCTGTTTTTT.

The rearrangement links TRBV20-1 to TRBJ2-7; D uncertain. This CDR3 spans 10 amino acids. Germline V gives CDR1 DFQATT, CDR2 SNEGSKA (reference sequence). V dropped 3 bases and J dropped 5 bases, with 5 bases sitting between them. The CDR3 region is CSASEDEQYF. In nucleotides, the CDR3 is TGCAGTGCTAGCGAGGACGAGCAGTACTTC.

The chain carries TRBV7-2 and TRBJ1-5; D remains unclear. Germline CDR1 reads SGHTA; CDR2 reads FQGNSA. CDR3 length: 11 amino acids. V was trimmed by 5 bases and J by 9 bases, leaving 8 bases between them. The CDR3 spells CASSRAGPQHF. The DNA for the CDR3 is TGTGCCAGCAGCCGTGCAGGGCCCCAGCATTTT. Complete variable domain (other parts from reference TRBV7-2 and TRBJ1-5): GAGVSQSPSNKVTEKGKDVELRCDPISGHTALYWYRQSLGQGLEFLIYFQGNSAPDKSGLPSDRFSAERTGGSVSTLTIQRTQQEDSAVYLCASSRAGPQHFGDGTRLSIL.

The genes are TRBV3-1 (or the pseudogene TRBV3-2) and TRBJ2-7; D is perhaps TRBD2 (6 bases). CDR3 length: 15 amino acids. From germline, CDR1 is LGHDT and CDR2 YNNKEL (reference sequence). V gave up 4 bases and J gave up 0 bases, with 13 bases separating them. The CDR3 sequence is CASSLYGGTSYEQYF. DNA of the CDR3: TGTGCCAGCAGCCTGTATGGCGGGACCTCCTACGAGCAGTACTTC.

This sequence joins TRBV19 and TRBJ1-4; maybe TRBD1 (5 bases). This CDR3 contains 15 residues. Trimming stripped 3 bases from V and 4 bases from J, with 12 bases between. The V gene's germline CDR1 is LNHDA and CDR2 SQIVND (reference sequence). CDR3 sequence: CASSIGGAYNEKLFF. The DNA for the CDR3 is TGTGCCAGTAGTATTGGAGGGGCCTATAATGAAAAACTGTTTTTT.